Listed here is a single TCR beta chain. The data were taken from a study of blood T cell repertoires in COVID-19. About the research overall: Spain, Italy and the United States supplied samples that represented acute and convalescent COVID-19. The analysed material was cDNA or gDNA that came from T cells, B-cell-depleted T cells, or PBMCs.

In the authors' methods: Cell counts per sample came from amplifying reference gene primers. The table came from immunoSEQ multiplex PCR; TCRdb's copy has only in-frame clones and leaves some out. Clone size and V and J calls were adopted from that table, with D and trimming inferred from the DNA. Here the sample spans 98,000 or so clones, about 89% being singletons. The CDR3 extends over 16 amino acids. V dropped 0 bases and J dropped 1 base, with 11 bases sitting between them. Germline lookup yields CDR1 MDHEN and CDR2 SYDVKM. The source material was peripheral blood. V and J are TRBV28 and TRBJ2-3; D might be TRBD2 (6 bases). The TCR was taken from a man between 45 and 60 years old with acute or convalescent COVID-19. The CDR3 bases are TGTGCCAGCAGTTTATGGTCGGGAGTTGGCACAGATACGCAGTATTTT. It specifies CASSLWSGVGTDTQYF.